These T cell receptor beta chains were read from a single sample in a study of cytomegalovirus exposure and HLA in healthy donors. The method was immunoSEQ multiplex PCR; TCRdb's version includes in-frame clones alone and lacks a portion of them. This sample's table has 150,000 to 200,000 clones. Sequencing was done on a sample of PBMCs. The receptor source for this set is a woman in her fifties or sixties in good health and CMV-seronegative. The CDR3 runs from the conserved cysteine through the conserved F or W. The D gene is left open where the match is weak.

d_call	v_call	j_call	cdr3_aa	cdr3_nt
TRBD1	TRBV6-5	TRBJ2-7	CASSYNTGGSYEQYF	TGTGCCAGCAGTTACAATACAGGGGGGTCCTACGAGCAGTACTTC
NA	TRBV11-2	TRBJ2-7	CASSHFEQYF	TGTGCCAGCAGCCACTTCGAGCAGTACTTC
NA	TRBV2	TRBJ2-7	CASLSSYEQYF	TGTGCCAGCTTGAGCTCCTACGAGCAGTACTTC
TRBD1	TRBV11-1	TRBJ1-1	CASSFVTGDMNTEAFF	TGTGCCAGCAGCTTCGTGACAGGGGACATGAACACTGAAGCTTTCTTT
NA	TRBV7-3	TRBJ2-2	CASSSTGTGELFF	TGTGCCAGCAGCTCTACAGGTACCGGGGAGCTGTTTTTT
TRBD1	TRBV4-1	TRBJ1-1	CASSQVDRGTEAFF	TGCGCCAGCAGCCAAGTCGACAGGGGGACTGAAGCTTTCTTT
NA	TRBV6-6	TRBJ1-2	CASKQGGGYTF	TGTGCCAGCAAGCAGGGAGGTGGCTACACCTTC
NA	TRBV27	TRBJ2-7	CASSFYRWSSYEQYF	TGTGCCAGCAGTTTCTACAGGTGGAGCTCCTACGAGCAGTACTTC
NA	TRBV5-1	TRBJ2-7	CASSLEPGFRGEQYF	TGCGCCAGCAGCCTGGAACCCGGGTTTAGGGGGGAGCAGTACTTC
NA	TRBV5-1	TRBJ2-2	CASSPSITGELFF	TGCGCCAGCAGCCCATCCATCACCGGGGAGCTGTTTTTT
NA	TRBV5-1	TRBJ2-5	CASSLEVGEQYF	TGCGCCAGCAGCCTGGAGGTTGGGGAGCAGTACTTC
TRBD1	TRBV6-5	TRBJ1-3	CASSGQGRNTIYF	TGTGCCAGCAGTGGACAGGGGCGGAACACCATATATTTT
NA	TRBV5-1	TRBJ2-7	CASSLFRGYEQYF	TGCGCCAGCAGCTTGTTCAGGGGCTACGAGCAGTACTTC
NA	TRBV2	TRBJ2-7	CASRAHGTRTTGTYEQYF	TGTGCCAGCAGGGCACACGGTACTCGTACTACTGGAACCTACGAGCAGTACTTC
TRBD2	TRBV2	TRBJ2-1	CASGASSGRAHNEQFF	TGTGCCAGCGGCGCCAGCAGCGGGAGGGCCCACAATGAGCAGTTCTTC
NA	TRBV30	TRBJ1-4	CAWSRGFEKLFF	TGTGCCTGGAGCAGGGGTTTTGAAAAACTGTTTTTT
TRBD2	TRBV6-5	TRBJ2-3	CASSWSGGAGDTQYF	TGTGCCAGCAGTTGGAGCGGGGGGGCCGGGGATACGCAGTATTTT
NA	TRBV12-5	TRBJ2-7	CASGFVRGGVDEQYF	TGTGCTAGTGGTTTTGTCCGTGGAGGGGTGGACGAGCAGTACTTC
NA	TRBV9	TRBJ1-2	CASSVGVGDGYTF	TGTGCCAGCAGCGTAGGAGTGGGCGATGGCTACACCTTC
NA	TRBV9	TRBJ1-3	CASSVGEGRKSSGNTIYF	TGTGCCAGCAGCGTAGGGGAGGGGCGGAAGAGCTCTGGAAACACCATATATTTT
NA	TRBV2	TRBJ2-5	CASSEAWSGQWAQYF	TGTGCCAGCAGTGAAGCATGGTCAGGGCAATGGGCCCAGTACTTC
NA	TRBV14	TRBJ1-1	CASSQDLVTEAFF	TGTGCCAGCAGCCAAGATCTAGTGACTGAAGCTTTCTTT
NA	TRBV6-6	TRBJ2-5	CASSYRSGGQETQYF	TGTGCCAGCAGTTACAGATCAGGCGGGCAAGAGACCCAGTACTTC
NA	TRBV5-1	TRBJ1-1	CASSLDQAGRRTEAFF	TGCGCCAGCAGCTTGGACCAGGCAGGGCGTAGAACTGAAGCTTTCTTT
NA	TRBV7-9	TRBJ1-3	CASSFFSGNTIYF	TGTGCCAGCAGCTTCTTCTCTGGAAACACCATATATTTT
TRBD2	TRBV7-6	TRBJ2-7	CASSLSPLSGRAYEQYF	TGTGCCAGCAGCTTATCTCCGCTTAGCGGGAGAGCTTACGAGCAGTACTTC
TRBD1	TRBV7-9	TRBJ2-7	CASSLQTGTGPHEQYF	TGTGCCAGCAGCTTGCAGACCGGGACAGGGCCCCACGAGCAGTACTTC
NA	TRBV20-1	TRBJ2-7	CSANREYEQYF	TGCAGTGCTAACAGGGAATACGAGCAGTACTTC
NA	TRBV5-5	TRBJ1-2	CASSLQVVDYGYTF	TGTGCCAGCAGCTTACAGGTTGTGGACTATGGCTACACCTTC
TRBD2	TRBV25-1	TRBJ2-1	CASSATSGVNEQFF	TGTGCCAGCAGCGCGACTAGCGGGGTCAATGAGCAGTTCTTC
NA	TRBV6-5	TRBJ2-7	CASRGRQVAYEQYF	TGTGCCAGCAGGGGTAGACAGGTAGCCTACGAGCAGTACTTC
TRBD1	TRBV5-4	TRBJ2-3	CASSRRDSSTDTQYF	TGTGCCAGCAGCAGACGGGACAGTAGCACAGATACGCAGTATTTT
TRBD1	TRBV7-6	TRBJ1-2	CASSAVTGGYGGYTF	TGTGCCAGCAGCGCCGTGACAGGGGGGTACGGTGGCTACACCTTC
NA	TRBV29-1	TRBJ2-5	CSVEDWTQETQYF	TGCAGCGTTGAAGATTGGACTCAAGAGACCCAGTACTTC
NA	TRBV5-1	TRBJ2-1	CASSRRQAGFHNEQFF	TGCGCCAGCAGCCGTCGACAAGCAGGTTTCCACAATGAGCAGTTCTTC
NA	TRBV18	TRBJ2-7	CASSPPAPYSYEQYF	TGTGCCAGCTCACCACCCGCACCCTACTCCTACGAGCAGTACTTC
NA	TRBV13	TRBJ1-1	CASSLTTNTEAFF	TGTGCCAGCAGTTTAACAACGAACACTGAAGCTTTCTTT
NA	TRBV27	TRBJ1-1	CASSFADYTEAFF	TGTGCCAGCAGTTTTGCAGACTACACTGAAGCTTTCTTT
TRBD1	TRBV5-5	TRBJ2-7	CASSNRGLEQYF	TGTGCCAGCAGTAACAGGGGGCTCGAGCAGTACTTC
TRBD2	TRBV7-9	TRBJ2-2	CASSPLHGGGNTGELFF	TGTGCCAGCAGCCCCCTCCATGGGGGGGGGAACACCGGGGAGCTGTTTTTT
NA	TRBV7-9	TRBJ2-7	CASSLRQHPYEQYF	TGTGCCAGCAGCTTAAGACAGCATCCCTACGAGCAGTACTTC
NA	TRBV4-1	TRBJ2-2	CASSQAWAYTGELFF	TGCGCCAGCAGCCAAGCCTGGGCTTACACCGGGGAGCTGTTTTTT
TRBD2	TRBV6-5	TRBJ2-3	CASSYSTSADTQYF	TGTGCCAGCAGTTACTCCACTAGCGCAGATACGCAGTATTTT
NA	TRBV2	TRBJ2-3	CASSGLSSTDTQYF	TGTGCCAGCAGTGGACTCTCTAGCACAGATACGCAGTATTTT
NA	TRBV5-1	TRBJ2-2	CASSSLFQPGVYTGELFF	TGCGCCAGCAGCTCCCTCTTCCAGCCCGGGGTTTACACCGGGGAGCTGTTTTTT
TRBD1	TRBV23-1	TRBJ1-2	CASSQPDRGAHGYTF	TGCGCCAGCAGTCAGCCGGACAGGGGCGCCCACGGCTACACCTTC
TRBD1	TRBV7-2	TRBJ1-1	CASSEMFRGRRMNTEAFF	TGTGCCAGCAGCGAGATGTTCAGGGGGCGTAGGATGAACACTGAAGCTTTCTTT
NA	TRBV30	TRBJ2-3	CAWSRPTGQTDTQYF	TGTGCCTGGAGCCGACCGACAGGACAAACAGATACGCAGTATTTT
TRBD2	TRBV9	TRBJ2-7	CASSVGLAGGEDEQYF	TGTGCCAGCAGCGTCGGACTAGCGGGGGGTGAAGACGAGCAGTACTTC
NA	TRBV5-4	TRBJ2-7	CASSGFSSSYEQYF	TGTGCCAGCAGCGGTTTTAGCAGCTCCTACGAGCAGTACTTC
TRBD1	TRBV29-1	TRBJ1-2	CSVAHRGVAYGYTF	TGCAGCGTTGCGCACAGGGGGGTGGCCTATGGCTACACCTTC
TRBD1	TRBV6-5	TRBJ1-1	CASSFSGGLNTEAFF	TGTGCCAGCAGTTTTTCAGGGGGCCTGAACACTGAAGCTTTCTTT
TRBD1	TRBV6-5	TRBJ1-2	CASSPGTGRYGYTF	TGTGCCAGCAGCCCGGGGACAGGGCGCTATGGCTACACCTTC